This T cell receptor (beta chain) derives from a study of OX40 agonist ivuxolimab in advanced cancers. The CDR3 spans 17 residues. Germline values: CDR1 SEHNR, CDR2 FQNEAQ (reference sequence). J gave up 0 bases and V 5 bases, and 13 bases lay outside the gene matches. Researchers took blood at baseline, on cycle 4 day 1, and on cycle 7 day 1. General study findings and limits: Clonal expansion was seen in CD4+ and CD8+ blood T cells by week 6 at 0.1 to 3.0 mg/kg. Compared with others, partial responders at 0.1-3.0 mg/kg displayed clonal expansion among the lowest.

Measured with immunoSEQ multiplex PCR; TCRdb has only the in-frame clones, and not every one. The table includes roughly 92,000 clones, about 93% detected once. A word on this clone: As yet, its antigen is unknown.

The sequences come from CD4+ or CD8+ T cells sorted from blood, collected in a trial of the OX40 agonist ivuxolimab. The chain joins TRBV7-9 to TRBJ2-7; the match to TRBD2 covers 7 bases. This sequence originates from an adult with an advanced solid tumor such as melanoma, head and neck, liver or kidney cancer. The CDR3: CASSPLPTSLSSYEQYF. The CDR3 region has the DNA TGTGCCAGCAGCCCCCTCCCGACTAGCTTGTCCTCCTACGAGCAGTACTTC.